A selection of T cell receptor beta chains follows, all from one sample in a study of shared clonotypes between healthy human individuals. The data were produced by immunoSEQ multiplex PCR, yet TCRdb's version contains in-frame clones alone and is incomplete. The sample lists roughly 1,500,000 clones, approximately 98.5% occurring once. Sequenced input: naive CD4+ T cells sorted from blood. The receptors originated from a man younger than 40 in good health. Both conserved end residues are part of each CDR3. A D gene is named only where the DNA matches it firmly. For some rows the clone size is stated as once, few or many, or as a class when expanded; others skip it.

CDR3aa: CASSGQGPQETQYF; CDR3nt: TGTGCCAGCAGCGGACAGGGTCCCCAAGAGACCCAGTACTTC; d_gene: TRBD1; abundance: .; v_gene: TRBV9; j_gene: TRBJ2-5
CDR3aa: CASSPSGTYEQYF; CDR3nt: TGTGCCAGCAGCCCCTCGGGAACGTACGAGCAGTACTTC; d_gene: .; abundance: .; v_gene: TRBV27; j_gene: TRBJ2-7
CDR3aa: CASSLLSASAENQPQHF; CDR3nt: TGTGCCAGCAGTTTACTCTCAGCCTCAGCAGAGAATCAGCCCCAGCATTTT; d_gene: .; abundance: .; v_gene: TRBV27; j_gene: TRBJ1-5
CDR3aa: CASSNRASSYNEQFF; CDR3nt: TGTGCCAGCAGCAACAGGGCGAGCTCCTACAATGAGCAGTTCTTC; d_gene: .; abundance: .; v_gene: TRBV7-2; j_gene: TRBJ2-1
CDR3aa: CASSLEGGRADTQYF; CDR3nt: TGTGCCAGCAGCTTAGAAGGCGGGAGAGCAGATACGCAGTATTTT; d_gene: TRBD2; abundance: .; v_gene: TRBV7-9; j_gene: TRBJ2-3
CDR3aa: CASSLVESSGTQYF; CDR3nt: TGTGCCAGCAGCTTAGTGGAGTCATCGGGGACCCAGTACTTC; d_gene: .; abundance: .; v_gene: TRBV7-8; j_gene: TRBJ2-5
CDR3aa: CASSSGQGTPMNTEAFF; CDR3nt: TGTGCCAGCAGCTCCGGACAGGGAACTCCCATGAACACTGAAGCTTTCTTT; d_gene: TRBD1; abundance: .; v_gene: TRBV7-3; j_gene: TRBJ1-1
CDR3aa: CASSMAHRGRFEKLFF; CDR3nt: TGTGCCAGTAGTATGGCCCACAGGGGGCGCTTCGAAAAACTGTTTTTT; d_gene: TRBD1; abundance: .; v_gene: TRBV19; j_gene: TRBJ1-4
CDR3aa: CASSLALAGGGELFF; CDR3nt: TGTGCCAGCAGCTTAGCACTAGCGGGAGGCGGGGAGCTGTTTTTT; d_gene: TRBD2; abundance: once; v_gene: TRBV7-2; j_gene: TRBJ2-2
CDR3aa: CASSWDLFGANVLTF; CDR3nt: TGCGCCAGCAGCTGGGACCTGTTTGGGGCCAACGTCCTGACTTTC; d_gene: .; abundance: .; v_gene: TRBV5-1; j_gene: TRBJ2-6
CDR3aa: CASSPPSGSADTQYF; CDR3nt: TGTGCCAGCTCACCACCAAGCGGGAGTGCAGATACGCAGTATTTT; d_gene: TRBD2; abundance: .; v_gene: TRBV18; j_gene: TRBJ2-3
CDR3aa: CASGGLAGGTDTQYF; CDR3nt: TGTGCCAGCGGGGGACTAGCGGGCGGCACAGATACGCAGTATTTT; d_gene: TRBD2; abundance: .; v_gene: TRBV6-1; j_gene: TRBJ2-3
CDR3aa: CAISEPTGGETQYF; CDR3nt: TGTGCCATCAGTGAGCCAACAGGGGGAGAGACCCAGTACTTC; d_gene: TRBD1; abundance: .; v_gene: TRBV10-3; j_gene: TRBJ2-5
CDR3aa: CASSEQGMNTEAFF; CDR3nt: TGTGCCAGCAGTGAACAGGGCATGAACACTGAAGCTTTCTTT; d_gene: .; abundance: .; v_gene: TRBV6-1; j_gene: TRBJ1-1
CDR3aa: CASSSGQPNYEQYF; CDR3nt: TGCGCCAGCAGCTCGGGACAGCCAAACTACGAGCAGTACTTC; d_gene: TRBD1; abundance: .; v_gene: TRBV5-1; j_gene: TRBJ2-7
CDR3aa: CASSLQGIAYEQYF; CDR3nt: TGTGCCAGCAGCTTGCAGGGTATCGCCTACGAGCAGTACTTC; d_gene: .; abundance: .; v_gene: TRBV28; j_gene: TRBJ2-7
CDR3aa: CASGHRQINYGYTF; CDR3nt: TGTGCCAGCGGTCACAGACAAATCAACTATGGCTACACCTTC; d_gene: .; abundance: .; v_gene: TRBV2; j_gene: TRBJ1-2
CDR3aa: CASSLRRTTPYGYTF; CDR3nt: TGTGCCAGCAGCTTAAGACGGACGACACCCTATGGCTACACCTTC; d_gene: .; abundance: .; v_gene: TRBV7-3; j_gene: TRBJ1-2
CDR3aa: CASSSEWVQYF; CDR3nt: TGCGCCAGCAGCTCGGAATGGGTGCAGTATTTT; d_gene: .; abundance: .; v_gene: TRBV5-1; j_gene: TRBJ2-3
CDR3aa: CSSLGTGAQYF; CDR3nt: TGCAGCTCCTTGGGGACAGGGGCCCAGTACTTC; d_gene: TRBD1; abundance: .; v_gene: TRBV29-1; j_gene: TRBJ2-5
CDR3aa: CASSAGLGEYNEQFF; CDR3nt: TGTGCCAGCAGTGCCGGACTAGGAGAATACAATGAGCAGTTCTTC; d_gene: TRBD2; abundance: .; v_gene: TRBV6-4; j_gene: TRBJ2-1
CDR3aa: CASSQDLNSGNTIYF; CDR3nt: TGTGCCAGCAGCCAAGATCTGAACTCTGGAAACACCATATATTTT; d_gene: .; abundance: .; v_gene: TRBV14; j_gene: TRBJ1-3
CDR3aa: CASSFLAPIYGYTF; CDR3nt: TGTGCCAGCAGTTTTTTGGCCCCAATCTATGGCTACACCTTC; d_gene: .; abundance: .; v_gene: TRBV28; j_gene: TRBJ1-2
CDR3aa: CASSVAGHGGNEQFF; CDR3nt: TGTGCCAGCAGCGTAGCGGGACATGGTGGCAATGAGCAGTTCTTC; d_gene: .; abundance: .; v_gene: TRBV9; j_gene: TRBJ2-1
CDR3aa: CASSPLKGGAYEQYF; CDR3nt: TGTGCCAGCTCACCTCTCAAGGGGGGGGCTTACGAGCAGTACTTC; d_gene: .; abundance: .; v_gene: TRBV18; j_gene: TRBJ2-7
CDR3aa: CASVGRRNTEAFF; CDR3nt: TGTGCCAGCGTGGGAAGGAGGAACACTGAAGCTTTCTTT; d_gene: .; abundance: .; v_gene: TRBV28; j_gene: TRBJ1-1
CDR3aa: CASSMTGPSNQPQHF; CDR3nt: TGTGCCAGTAGTATGACAGGCCCTAGCAATCAGCCCCAGCATTTT; d_gene: .; abundance: .; v_gene: TRBV19; j_gene: TRBJ1-5
CDR3aa: CASSPTDLNTEAFF; CDR3nt: TGTGCCAGTAGCCCGACAGACTTGAACACTGAAGCTTTCTTT; d_gene: .; abundance: .; v_gene: TRBV19; j_gene: TRBJ1-1
CDR3aa: CASSPDYPLDEQFF; CDR3nt: TGTGCCAGCAGCCCGGACTACCCTTTGGATGAGCAGTTCTTC; d_gene: .; abundance: .; v_gene: TRBV7-2; j_gene: TRBJ2-1
CDR3aa: CASNAPGVQETQYF; CDR3nt: TGTGCCAGCAACGCCCCGGGTGTCCAAGAGACCCAGTACTTC; d_gene: .; abundance: .; v_gene: TRBV28; j_gene: TRBJ2-5
CDR3aa: CASSYGQGNQPQHF; CDR3nt: TGTGCCAGCAGTTACGGACAGGGAAATCAGCCCCAGCATTTT; d_gene: TRBD1; abundance: .; v_gene: TRBV6-6; j_gene: TRBJ1-5
CDR3aa: CASRETGLNEKLFF; CDR3nt: TGTGCCAGCAGGGAGACAGGTCTTAATGAAAAACTGTTTTTT; d_gene: .; abundance: .; v_gene: TRBV27; j_gene: TRBJ1-4
CDR3aa: CASSLAVTVGTYNEQFF; CDR3nt: TGCGCCAGCAGCTTGGCTGTCACGGTAGGGACCTACAATGAGCAGTTCTTC; d_gene: .; abundance: .; v_gene: TRBV5-1; j_gene: TRBJ2-1
CDR3aa: CASSPRAATYEQYF; CDR3nt: TGTGCCAGCAGCCCCCGGGCCGCAACCTACGAGCAGTACTTC; d_gene: .; abundance: .; v_gene: TRBV5-5; j_gene: TRBJ2-7
CDR3aa: CASSHRQATYGYTF; CDR3nt: TGCGCCAGCAGCCACCGACAGGCTACCTATGGCTACACCTTC; d_gene: .; abundance: once; v_gene: TRBV4-3; j_gene: TRBJ1-2